The clone carrying this T cell receptor (beta chain) has a handful of counts. Enrolled through a virtual design, the participants were between 18 and 89 years of age and came from some 25 US areas. Participant-reported clinical history was the basis for cohort assignment. These data are taken from a study of blood T cell repertoires in COVID-19. Study as a whole: The United States, Italy and Spain supplied acute and convalescent COVID-19 samples.

TCRdb keeps only in-frame clones here, not all; method: immunoSEQ multiplex PCR. The repertoire holds around 300,000 clones, with around nine tenths as singletons. The CDR3 has 15 residues. The germline gives CDR1 SGHTA, CDR2 FQGTGA. V lost 5 bases and J lost 3; bases outside the gene matches: 10. This TCR derives from a woman aged 40 to 50 who had recovered from COVID-19. V usage is TRBV7-3 and J usage is TRBJ2-7, with TRBD1 matching 7 bases. Sequencing was carried out using PBMCs or T cells enriched from blood (not recorded which). The CDR3 DNA reads as TGTGCCAGCAGCCTACCCGGGACAGCTATCTACGAGCAGTACTTC. Protein: CASSLPGTAIYEQYF.